This TCR beta chain was sequenced in a study of blood T cell repertoires in COVID-19. Study information: Acute and convalescent COVID-19 specimens originated in the United States, Italy and Spain. PBMCs, B-cell-depleted T cells, or T cells provided the cDNA or gDNA that made up the material.

The CDR3 consists of 13 residues. V shed 5 bases, J shed 8 bases, and the junction held 8 bases outside the gene matches. Clones were sequenced by immunoSEQ multiplex PCR, and TCRdb holds only the in-frame ones, with some missing. Here the sample spans 380,000 or so clones, 89% being singletons. The clonotype was recovered from a middle-aged man with acute or convalescent COVID-19. The chain combines TRBV12-3 or TRBV12-4 with TRBJ1-2; 7 bases are shared with TRBD1. Sequenced sample: peripheral blood. DNA for the CDR3: TGTGCCAGCAGTCACGGGACAGAGGGGGGCTACACCTTC. This encodes CASSHGTEGGYTF.